The 9 T cell receptor beta chains below come from one sample, sequenced in a study of blood T cell repertoires in COVID-19. The method was immunoSEQ multiplex PCR; TCRdb's version includes in-frame clones alone and lacks a portion of them. The sample contains about 73,000 clones, approximately 80% of which appear only once. The sequenced sample was peripheral blood. Receptors were obtained from a man aged 70-80 years with COVID-19, enrolled during active disease.

CDR3 residues: CASSFGWGEWNEQFF. The CDR3 coding sequence is TGTGCCAGCAGCTTTGGATGGGGGGAATGGAATGAGCAGTTCTTC. This chain uses TRBV7-2 with TRBJ2-1, with D possibly TRBD2 on 6 matching bases. The length of the CDR3 is 15 residues. The V end lost 3 bases, the J end lost 7 bases, and 16 bases lay between the germline ends. Germline lookup yields CDR1 SGHTA and CDR2 FQGNSA.

The rearrangement links TRBV5-8 to TRBJ2-2; TRBD1 is a possible D gene (5 bases). Germline V lookup: CDR1 SGHTS, CDR2 YDEGEE. The ends were cut back, 2 bases at V and 6 bases at J, with 17 bases in the middle. The CDR3 consists of 16 residues. The CDR3: CASSFFLVQVSGELFF. CDR3 sequence (DNA): TGTGCCAGCAGCTTTTTCCTGGTACAGGTCTCCGGGGAGCTGTTTTTT.

The chain links TRBV28 to TRBJ1-2; D perhaps matches TRBD1 (6 bases). V was trimmed by 7 bases and J by 4 bases, leaving 16 bases between them. The CDR3 consists of 14 residues. Per the germline V gene, CDR1 is MDHEN and CDR2 is SYDVKM. The CDR3 DNA sequence: TGTGCCAGCACTAAAGGGGGAGAGAGCTATGGCTACACCTTC. Amino acid sequence: CASTKGGESYGYTF.

The chain is built from TRBV30 and TRBJ2-1, with D maybe TRBD1 (6 bases). Per the germline V gene, CDR1 is GTSNPN and CDR2 is SVGIG (reference sequence). Trimming left V 5 bases short and J 8 bases short, with 13 bases between. This CDR3 region has 12 residues. CDR3 sequence: CAWVTGRDEQFF. As DNA, the CDR3 is TGTGCCTGGGTGACAGGTAGGGATGAGCAGTTCTTC.

The chain combines TRBV25-1 with TRBJ2-1; 8 nucleotides agree with TRBD1. CDR1 is MGHDK and CDR2 is SYGVNS in the germline V gene. The CDR3 is 18 residues long. The ends lost 4 bases at V and 10 bases at J; junction bases unmatched: 21. The CDR3 loop is CASSVPTGAFDRDSEQFF. The CDR3 bases are TGTGCCAGCAGTGTACCGACAGGGGCTTTTGACCGGGACTCCGAGCAGTTCTTC.

This sequence joins TRBV28 and TRBJ1-2, with D unclear. This CDR3 spans 16 amino acids. Germline CDR1 is MDHEN and CDR2 is SYDVKM. The V end lost 2 bases, the J end lost 8 bases, and 21 bases lay between the germline ends. CDR3 nucleotides: TGTGCCAGCAGTTTACCGCCTATGAGGGCGGGTCAAGGCTACACCTTC. Amino acid sequence: CASSLPPMRAGQGYTF.

The chain links TRBV12-3 or TRBV12-4 to TRBJ1-5; D gene unclear. V was trimmed by 6 bases and J by 1 base, leaving 7 bases between them. CDR3 size: 13 residues. The CDR3 loop is CASRGLSNQPQHF. CDR3 sequence (DNA): TGTGCCAGCAGGGGCTTAAGCAATCAGCCCCAGCATTTT.

The V gene is TRBV6-5, the J gene TRBJ1-6; D is possibly TRBD1 (5 bases). With 7 bases removed from V and 8 bases from J, the gap between germline ends came to 12 bases. This CDR3 region has 13 residues. The germline V gene encodes CDR1 MNHEY and CDR2 SVGAGI. CDR3 amino acids: CASKAAGDSPLHF. The DNA of the CDR3 is TGTGCCAGCAAGGCAGCGGGGGATTCACCCCTCCACTTT.

The chain has TRBV6-4 and TRBJ2-3, with TRBD2 matching over 8 bases. CDR1 is MRHNA and CDR2 is SNTAGT in the germline V gene. V trimming: 6 bases; J trimming: 0 bases; junction bases outside the gene matches: 5. The CDR3 is 15 amino acids. CDR3 protein: CASSYGRASTDTQYF. The CDR3, as DNA: TGTGCCAGCAGCTACGGGAGGGCGAGCACAGATACGCAGTATTTT.